The TCR beta chain under discussion was sequenced for a study of neurological immune-mediated disorders. Findings and limits, study-wide: Across subjects, expanded clones had no CDR3 amino acid sequences in common, pointing to private repertoires in all groups.

Time point defined: longitudinal time-point 2. PBMCs stored at -80 C, numbering 2 million, were the origin of the unsorted libraries. This CDR3 region has 17 residues. Germline loops: CDR1 MNHEY, CDR2 SVGEGT. This clonotype was seen ten or more times. Its specificity is not known. The junction does not match germline at one end; this may be a read error. One entry per CDR3 protein results from TCRdb running MiXCR on the 5' RACE reads. Among 70,000 to 95,000 distinct CDR3 sequences, less than 15% were seen once, and the ten largest hold roughly 5%. The clonotype originates from a female donor with HTLV-1-associated myelopathy (HAM/TSP). Sequenced input: PBMCs. The V and J genes are TRBV6-2 or TRBV6-3 and TRBJ2-4; D may be TRBD1 (5 bases). This CDR3 is CASSYPFGHFLGNIQYF. In nucleotides, the CDR3 is TGTGCCAGCAGTTACCCCTTCGGACACTTCCTTGGTAACATTCAGTATTTC.